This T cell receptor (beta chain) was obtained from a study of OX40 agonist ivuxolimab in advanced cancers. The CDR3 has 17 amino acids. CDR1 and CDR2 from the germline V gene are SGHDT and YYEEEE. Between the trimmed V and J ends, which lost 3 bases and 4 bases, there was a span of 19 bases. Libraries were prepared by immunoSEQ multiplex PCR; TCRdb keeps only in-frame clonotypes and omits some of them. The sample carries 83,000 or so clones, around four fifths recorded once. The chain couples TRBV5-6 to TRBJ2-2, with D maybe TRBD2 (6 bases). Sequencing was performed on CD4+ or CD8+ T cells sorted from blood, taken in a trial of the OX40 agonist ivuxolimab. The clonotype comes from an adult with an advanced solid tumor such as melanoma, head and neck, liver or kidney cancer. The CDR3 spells CASSYAAYLGGTGELFF. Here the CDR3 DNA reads TGTGCCAGCAGCTACGCTGCGTATTTGGGGGGCACCGGGGAGCTGTTTTTT.